The rows below give T cell receptor beta chains drawn from one sample of a study of OX40 agonist ivuxolimab in advanced cancers. Using immunoSEQ multiplex PCR, the repertoire was profiled, and TCRdb retains in-frame clones only, with some absent. The sample includes more than 85,000 clones, about 92% of them seen just once. Sample: CD4+ or CD8+ T cells sorted from blood, taken in a trial of the OX40 agonist ivuxolimab. Source of these receptors: an adult with an advanced solid tumor such as melanoma, head and neck, liver or kidney cancer. Both conserved end residues are part of each CDR3. The D gene is left open where the match is weak. Clone size, where shown, is once, few, many, or a class for clones that have expanded.

TRBJ1-5	TRBV6-1	TRBD1	-	14	CASSATGENQPQHF	TGTGCCAGCAGTGCCACAGGGGAAAATCAGCCCCAGCATTTT
TRBJ2-7	TRBV2	TRBD1	-	14	CASRPGTGAYEQYF	TGTGCCAGCAGACCCGGGACAGGTGCCTACGAGCAGTACTTC
TRBJ2-7	TRBV6-5	TRBD1	-	14	CASSYRTGYYEQYF	TGTGCCAGCAGTTACCGGACAGGATACTACGAGCAGTACTTC
TRBJ2-3	TRBV7-9	-	-	16	CASSLYPASGTDTQYF	TGTGCCAGCAGCTTGTATCCGGCTAGCGGCACAGATACGCAGTATTTT
TRBJ2-3	TRBV7-3	TRBD1	-	13	CASSFNRGDTQYF	TGTGCCAGCAGCTTCAACAGGGGGGATACGCAGTATTTT
TRBJ1-1	TRBV7-9	-	-	16	CASSPAFTGMNTEAFF	TGTGCCAGCAGCCCGGCGTTTACAGGAATGAACACTGAAGCTTTCTTT
TRBJ2-7	TRBV13	-	-	14	CASSPRQESYEQYF	TGTGCCAGCAGCCCCCGACAGGAATCCTACGAGCAGTACTTC
TRBJ1-5	TRBV6-1	TRBD1	once	15	CASSPFGQGNQPQHF	TGTGCCAGCAGTCCTTTTGGACAGGGAAATCAGCCCCAGCATTTT
TRBJ2-5	TRBV4-1	-	-	16	CASSQGKGGIQETQYF	TGCGCCAGCAGCCAAGGAAAGGGGGGGATTCAAGAGACCCAGTACTTC
TRBJ1-2	TRBV4-1	TRBD1	-	16	CASSQGQGAIGYGYTF	TGCGCCAGCAGCCAAGGACAGGGGGCGATTGGCTATGGCTACACCTTC
TRBJ1-2	TRBV4-2	-	-	14	CASSQDIANYGYTF	TGTGCCAGCAGCCAAGACATCGCCAACTATGGCTACACCTTC
TRBJ1-2	TRBV2	TRBD1	few	16	CASSGAAGGQDYGYTF	TGTGCCAGCAGTGGGGCGGCAGGGGGGCAGGACTATGGCTACACCTTC
TRBJ1-1	TRBV27	TRBD1	-	16	CASRSRQGATNTEAFF	TGTGCCAGCAGATCCAGACAGGGGGCGACGAACACTGAAGCTTTCTTT
TRBJ1-4	TRBV7-2	-	-	13	CASSLVIREKLFF	TGTGCCAGCAGCTTAGTGATCCGTGAAAAACTGTTTTTT
TRBJ2-3	TRBV28	-	-	14	CASSFSGSTDTQYF	TGTGCCAGCAGTTTCAGTGGGAGCACAGATACGCAGTATTTT
TRBJ1-1	TRBV18	-	-	16	CASSPSWEGGNTEAFF	TGTGCCAGCTCACCTTCGTGGGAGGGAGGGAACACTGAAGCTTTCTTT
TRBJ1-3	TRBV27	TRBD1	-	18	CASSLLSGTGESGNTIYF	TGTGCCAGCAGTTTATTGTCAGGGACAGGGGAGTCTGGAAACACCATATATTTT
TRBJ1-2	TRBV9	-	-	15	CASSPPQGPIYGYTF	TGTGCCAGCAGCCCACCACAGGGACCGATCTATGGCTACACCTTC
TRBJ2-7	TRBV7-3	TRBD1	-	16	CASSLSLGQGTYEQYF	TGTGCCAGCAGCTTAAGTTTAGGACAGGGTACCTACGAGCAGTACTTC
TRBJ2-7	TRBV25-1	-	-	13	CASSGAPAYEQYF	TGTGCCAGCAGTGGCGCCCCAGCCTACGAGCAGTACTTC
TRBJ1-2	TRBV6-6	-	-	16	CASSYSPQVSSTGYTF	TGTGCCAGCAGTTACTCGCCCCAGGTATCATCCACTGGCTACACCTTC
TRBJ2-5	TRBV5-1	-	-	13	CASSAGPQETQYF	TGCGCCAGCAGCGCAGGGCCGCAAGAGACCCAGTACTTC
TRBJ1-1	TRBV27	TRBD1	-	18	CASSLWGQGRGLNTEAFF	TGTGCCAGCAGTTTATGGGGACAGGGAAGGGGTTTGAACACTGAAGCTTTCTTT
TRBJ1-2	TRBV2	-	-	16	CASSEAVSHTLYGYTF	TGTGCCAGCAGTGAAGCGGTTTCCCACACACTCTATGGCTACACCTTC
TRBJ1-2	TRBV11-2	TRBD1	-	13	CASSPGQDYGYTF	TGTGCCAGCAGCCCGGGACAGGACTATGGCTACACCTTC
TRBJ1-1	TRBV7-6	TRBD1	-	13	CASSPGTAAEAFF	TGTGCCAGCAGCCCAGGGACAGCGGCTGAAGCTTTCTTT
TRBJ2-5	TRBV2	-	-	14	CASREQVIQETQYF	TGTGCCAGCCGGGAACAGGTGATCCAAGAGACCCAGTACTTC
TRBJ1-1	TRBV19	TRBD1	-	12	CATADRRAEAFF	TGTGCCACCGCGGACAGGAGGGCTGAAGCTTTCTTT
TRBJ1-3	TRBV7-2	-	-	14	CASRGTSSGNTIYF	TGTGCCAGCAGGGGCACGAGCTCTGGAAACACCATATATTTT
TRBJ2-5	TRBV11-3	-	-	15	CASSYGPGSVETQYF	TGTGCCAGCAGCTATGGGCCGGGATCGGTGGAGACCCAGTACTTC
TRBJ2-3	TRBV7-2	TRBD2	once	16	CASSSRTSGGQDTQYF	TGTGCCAGCAGCTCCCGGACTAGCGGGGGGCAAGATACGCAGTATTTT
TRBJ2-1	TRBV7-2	TRBD2	once	14	CASSSLAARNEQFF	TGTGCCAGCAGCTCTCTAGCGGCGCGCAATGAGCAGTTCTTC
TRBJ1-2	TRBV9	TRBD1	-	14	CASSLDRSYYGYTF	TGTGCCAGCAGCTTGGACAGGAGCTACTATGGCTACACCTTC
TRBJ1-2	TRBV28	TRBD1	-	17	CASSLGGRGLGNYGYTF	TGTGCCAGCAGTTTGGGCGGCAGGGGGTTGGGAAACTATGGCTACACCTTC
TRBJ1-5	TRBV19	-	-	16	CASSIFPRGRNQPQHF	TGTGCCAGTAGTATATTCCCCAGGGGCCGAAATCAGCCCCAGCATTTT
TRBJ1-6	TRBV18	TRBD1	-	19	CASSPRRGVRGLGNSPLHF	TGTGCCAGCTCACCACGAAGAGGAGTCAGGGGGCTAGGGAATTCACCCCTCCACTTT
TRBJ1-6	TRBV5-1	-	few	15	CASSSTGRGESPLHF	TGCGCCAGCAGCTCGACGGGCAGGGGAGAGTCACCCCTCCACTTT
TRBJ1-1	TRBV7-9	-	-	15	CASSFGTSGDTEAFF	TGTGCCAGCAGCTTTGGGACAAGCGGAGACACTGAAGCTTTCTTT
TRBJ1-6	TRBV11-2	TRBD1	few	14	CASSTGGAKSPLHF	TGTGCCAGCAGCACAGGGGGCGCGAAATCACCCCTCCACTTT
TRBJ2-1	TRBV6-4	-	-	15	CASSWRANSYNEQFF	TGTGCCAGCAGTTGGAGGGCAAATTCCTACAATGAGCAGTTCTTC
TRBJ1-2	TRBV5-6	-	-	13	CASSEQGNYGYTF	TGTGCCAGTTCGGAACAGGGAAACTATGGCTACACCTTC
TRBJ2-3	TRBV6-6	TRBD2	-	16	CASRPRTSGRTDTQYF	TGTGCCAGCAGACCTCGGACTAGCGGGAGAACAGATACGCAGTATTTT
TRBJ1-1	TRBV4-3	-	-	14	CASSQDLENTEAFF	TGCGCCAGCAGCCAAGATCTGGAGAACACTGAAGCTTTCTTT
TRBJ2-5	TRBV5-4	TRBD2	-	16	CASSLPGRSGGETQYF	TGTGCCAGCAGCTTGCCCGGTAGGAGCGGGGGGGAGACCCAGTACTTC
TRBJ1-5	TRBV6-5	TRBD1	-	14	CASSQGETNQPQHF	TGTGCCAGCAGTCAGGGGGAAACCAATCAGCCCCAGCATTTT
TRBJ1-2	TRBV7-9	TRBD1	-	14	CASIRQGSDYGYTF	TGTGCCAGCATTAGACAGGGTTCGGACTATGGCTACACCTTC
TRBJ1-4	TRBV19	-	-	15	CASSIRIATNEKLFF	TGTGCCAGTAGTATAAGAATCGCAACTAATGAAAAACTGTTTTTT
TRBJ1-1	TRBV27	TRBD1	-	14	CATKRTGRGTEAFF	TGTGCCACTAAACGGACAGGGAGAGGGACTGAAGCTTTCTTT
TRBJ2-1	TRBV9	TRBD2	-	16	CASSARTSGGADEQFF	TGTGCCAGCAGTGCCAGGACTAGCGGGGGGGCCGATGAGCAGTTCTTC
TRBJ2-5	TRBV7-9	-	-	14	CASSLGRDQETQYF	TGTGCCAGCAGCTTAGGTCGGGACCAAGAGACCCAGTACTTC
TRBJ2-5	TRBV7-6	-	-	14	CASSRGQSQETQYF	TGTGCCAGCAGCCGCGGACAGTCACAAGAGACCCAGTACTTC
TRBJ2-7	TRBV15	TRBD1	-	16	CATSRGGGQGRLEQYF	TGTGCCACCAGCAGAGGGGGAGGACAGGGCCGTCTCGAGCAGTACTTC
TRBJ1-1	TRBV28	-	-	12	CASSHRNTEAFF	TGTGCCAGCAGCCATCGGAACACTGAAGCTTTCTTT
TRBJ2-5	TRBV19	-	-	15	CASSISPSTEETQYF	TGTGCCAGTAGTATTTCCCCATCGACAGAAGAGACCCAGTACTTC
TRBJ1-4	TRBV6-5	TRBD1	-	15	CASSGTGAHNEKLFF	TGTGCCAGCAGTGGAACAGGGGCTCATAATGAAAAACTGTTTTTT
TRBJ2-2	TRBV18	TRBD1	-	15	CASSLGQGNTGELFF	TGTGCCAGCTCATTAGGACAGGGGAACACCGGGGAGCTGTTTTTT
TRBJ2-3	TRBV13	-	-	14	CASSLRQGKDTQYF	TGTGCCAGCAGCTTAAGGCAGGGTAAAGATACGCAGTATTTT